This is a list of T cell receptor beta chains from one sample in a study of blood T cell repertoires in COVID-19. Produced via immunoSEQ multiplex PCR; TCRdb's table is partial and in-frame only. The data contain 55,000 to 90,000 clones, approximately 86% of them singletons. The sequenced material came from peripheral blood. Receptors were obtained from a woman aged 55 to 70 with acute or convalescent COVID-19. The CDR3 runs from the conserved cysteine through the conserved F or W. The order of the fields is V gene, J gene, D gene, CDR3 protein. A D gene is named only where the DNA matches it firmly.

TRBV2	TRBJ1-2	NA	CASSAGLDYGYTF
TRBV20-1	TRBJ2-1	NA	CSASWGGAGEQFF
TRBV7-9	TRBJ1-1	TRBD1	CASSPSGQGVTFF
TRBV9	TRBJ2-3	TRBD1	CASSRTGEDTQYF
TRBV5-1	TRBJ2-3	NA	CASRVDGGGTDTQYF
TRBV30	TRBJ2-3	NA	CAWSTQVPDTQYF
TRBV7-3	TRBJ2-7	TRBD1	CASSAGTDRTLDEQYF
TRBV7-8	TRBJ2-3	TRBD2	CASSLDRGGPTDTQYF
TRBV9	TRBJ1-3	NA	CASSPRLISGNTIYF
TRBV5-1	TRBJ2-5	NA	CASSLNDPGQETQYF
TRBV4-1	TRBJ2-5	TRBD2	CASSQGGTTAETQYF
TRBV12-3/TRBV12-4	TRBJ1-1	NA	CASRTTGNTEAFF
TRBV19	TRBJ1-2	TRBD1	CASIPRDRGYGYTF
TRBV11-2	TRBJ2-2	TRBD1	CASSWDRPNTGELFF
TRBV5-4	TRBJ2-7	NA	CASSPGLDRSYEQYF
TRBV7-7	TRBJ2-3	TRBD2	CASSTGTSASTDTQYF
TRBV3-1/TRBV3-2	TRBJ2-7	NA	CASSQDTGSYYEQYF
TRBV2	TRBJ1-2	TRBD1	CASLNRGRMGYTF
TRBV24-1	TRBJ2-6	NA	CATSDRGAGANVLTF
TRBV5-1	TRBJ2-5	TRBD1	CASSLGVAGQGTTGTQYF
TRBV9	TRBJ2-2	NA	CASSVDPSVANTGELFF
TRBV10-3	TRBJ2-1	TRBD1	CAISPGQGTLNEQFF
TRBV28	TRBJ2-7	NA	CASSSDSYEQYF
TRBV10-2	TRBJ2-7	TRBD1	CASSRGQGIYEQYF
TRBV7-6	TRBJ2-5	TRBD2	CASSLAIASGGLETQYF
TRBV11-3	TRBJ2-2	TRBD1	CASSSLDRENTGELFF
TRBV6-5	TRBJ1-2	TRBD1	CASRRTGDGHPNF
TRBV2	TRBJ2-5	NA	CASTSRGHSETQYF
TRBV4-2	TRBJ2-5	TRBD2	CASSQTSGGGQETQYF
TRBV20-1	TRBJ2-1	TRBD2	CSASRGGRGNEQFF
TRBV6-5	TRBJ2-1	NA	CASSRGGGTYNEQFF
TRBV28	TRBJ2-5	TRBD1	CASSFNRGSQETQYF
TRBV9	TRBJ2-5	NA	CASSVGPRGGRETQYF
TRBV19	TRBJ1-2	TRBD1	CASSPSGQGALTTGYTF
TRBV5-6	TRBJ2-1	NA	CASSFTGTYTFEQFF
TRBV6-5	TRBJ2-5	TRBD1	CASDRVEETQYF
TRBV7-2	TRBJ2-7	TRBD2	CASSLEAGAGSYEQYF
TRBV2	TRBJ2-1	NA	CASSEDVAASYNEQFF
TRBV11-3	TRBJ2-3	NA	CASSRGRGSDTQYF